These 6 T cell receptor beta chains were sequenced from one sample in a study of Ad26.COV2.S vaccination and SARS-CoV-2 variants. Treatment noted: approximately 18 received Ad26.COV2.S at low or high dose, single or two shots; about 5 received placebo; per-sample allocation not given. Sampling took place 63 days after the first vaccine or placebo injection. TCRdb's copy holds only in-frame clones and misses some; the assay was immunoSEQ multiplex PCR. This table has approximately 350,000 clones, around 87% appearing once. This specimen was peripheral blood, taken in a trial of Ad26.COV2.S vaccine versus placebo. These receptor sequences come from a person aged 18-60 years who received the Ad26.COV2.S COVID-19 vaccine or a placebo.

The chain couples TRBV6-5 to TRBJ1-1; possibly TRBD1 for D (5 bases). The ends were cut back, 0 bases at V and 1 base at J, with 9 bases in the middle. The germline V gene encodes CDR1 MNHEY and CDR2 SVGAGI. CDR3 length: 15 amino acids. The CDR3 reads CASSYSMGGNTEAFF. The DNA for the CDR3 is TGTGCCAGCAGTTACTCGATGGGGGGGAACACTGAAGCTTTCTTT.

CDR3 sequence reads: CASTGLAGRNEQFF. In DNA form, the CDR3 reads TGTGCCAGCACAGGGCTAGCGGGTCGCAATGAGCAGTTCTTC. This sequence joins TRBV6-5 and TRBJ2-1, with 8 bases that match TRBD2. V lost 7 bases and J lost 6; bases outside the gene matches: 8. This CDR3 contains 14 residues. In germline, CDR1 is MNHEY, CDR2 SVGAGI.

The chain employs TRBV19 and TRBJ2-7; 7 bases fit TRBD1. Germline V gives CDR1 LNHDA, CDR2 SQIVND (reference sequence). The CDR3 loop spans 12 amino acids. After removal of 8 bases from V and 2 bases from J, the junction contained 3 bases not matched to a gene. The CDR3 DNA follows: TGTGCCAGTGGACAGGAACCCTACGAGCAGTACTTC. This sequence encodes CASGQEPYEQYF.

In this sample, this clone turned up a few times. The gene calls are TRBV4-1 and TRBJ1-2; TRBD1 agrees at 11 bases. This CDR3 is 17 amino acids long. The V gene's germline CDR1 is MGHRA and CDR2 YSYEKL. Losses at the gene ends were 0 bases for V and 6 bases for J; bases not matched to a gene: 9. The CDR3 DNA reads TGCGCCAGCAGCCAAGATCTCGGACAGGGGGCGTGGAATGGCTACACCTTC. Amino acids: CASSQDLGQGAWNGYTF.

The J gene is TRBJ2-2, the V gene TRBV9, with D possibly TRBD2 on 7 matching bases. The CDR3 is made up of 17 amino acids. V was cut by 0 bases and J by 5 bases, with 17 bases left in between. Per the germline V gene, CDR1 is SGDLS and CDR2 is YYNGEE. The CDR3 loop is CASSVVAGARRTGELFF. The CDR3 coding sequence is TGTGCCAGCAGCGTAGTTGCGGGGGCCCGACGGACCGGGGAGCTGTTTTTT.

The chain recombines TRBV5-8 with TRBJ1-2; D is unresolved. The V gene's germline CDR1 is SGHTS and CDR2 YDEGEE. Trimming left V 4 bases short and J 4 bases short, with 2 bases between. CDR3 length equals 10 residues. The CDR3 loop is CASSGYGYTF. The CDR3 region has the DNA TGTGCCAGCAGCGGCTATGGCTACACCTTC.